The source of this T cell receptor (beta chain) is a study of beta chain features in type 1 diabetes. Expressed TCRB transcripts were sequenced, since all the RNA that had been isolated was reverse transcribed. The table came from immunoSEQ multiplex PCR; TCRdb's copy has only in-frame clones and leaves some out. The sample records hundreds of thousands of clones, roughly an eighth being singletons. Using CD45RO/CCR7/CD25/CD127/CD95/CD27, CD4+ naive, central memory, regulatory and stem cell-like memory cells were sorted. Germline V gives CDR1 ENHRY, CDR2 SYGVKD. Trimming took 6 bases from V and 2 from J, leaving 13 bases between them. The CDR3 extends over 14 amino acids.

The source material was naive CD4+ T cells from blood. The rearrangement links TRBV10-3 to TRBJ1-2; D is perhaps TRBD1 (5 bases). The TCR was taken from a woman between 40 and 50 years old in good health. DNA for the CDR3: TGTGCCATCAGCCCGGGGGGGTCGAACTATGGCTACACCTTC. Translation gives CAISPGGSNYGYTF.